The T cell receptor beta chain under discussion was sequenced for a study of beta chain features in type 1 diabetes. Study results and caveats: For patients, the naive, central memory and Treg TCRB repertoires appeared more alike than for healthy donors. All four CD4+ subsets of Type 1 diabetes patients contained TCRB CDR3s that were moderately but significantly shorter.

Reverse transcription of all isolated RNA meant that expressed TCRB transcripts were sequenced. The data were produced by immunoSEQ multiplex PCR, yet TCRdb's version contains in-frame clones alone and is incomplete. The sample gives a few hundred thousand clones, around 9.6% of which show up once; approximately 0.6% is in the top ten. The germline V gene has CDR1 SGHNT and CDR2 YYREEE (reference sequence). Trimming pared 5 bases from V and 4 bases from J, leaving 11 bases between. The CDR3 loop spans 13 amino acids. Turning to this clone: What it binds is not known.

The receptor comes from a man younger than 45 with type 1 diabetes. The sequencing sample was made of central memory CD4+ T cells from blood. This chain connects TRBV5-4 to TRBJ2-3; TRBD1 is a possible D gene (6 bases). The CDR3 sequence is CASREQGPDTQYF. The CDR3 DNA follows: TGTGCCAGCAGGGAACAGGGTCCAGATACGCAGTATTTT.